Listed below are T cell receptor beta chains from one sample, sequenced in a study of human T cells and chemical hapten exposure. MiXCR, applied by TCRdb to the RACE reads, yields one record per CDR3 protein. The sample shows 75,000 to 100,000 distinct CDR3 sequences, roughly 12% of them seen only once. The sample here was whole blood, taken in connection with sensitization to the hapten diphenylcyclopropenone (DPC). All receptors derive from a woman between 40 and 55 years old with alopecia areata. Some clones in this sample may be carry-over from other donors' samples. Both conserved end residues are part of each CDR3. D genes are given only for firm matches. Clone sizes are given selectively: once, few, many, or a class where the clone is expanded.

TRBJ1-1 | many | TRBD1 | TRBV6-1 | CASSEPGTGDLAFF | TGTGCCAGCAGTGAACCTGGGACAGGGGATTTAGCTTTCTTT
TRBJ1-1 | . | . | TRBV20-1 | CSARDSAGGTEAFF | TGCAGTGCTAGAGACAGCGCGGGCGGGACTGAAGCTTTCTTT
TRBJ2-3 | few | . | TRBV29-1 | CSVVFGDTQYF | TGCAGCGTTGTGTTCGGGGATACGCAGTATTTT
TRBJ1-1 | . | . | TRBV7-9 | CASSYITEAFF | TGTGCCAGCAGCTATATCACTGAAGCTTTCTTT
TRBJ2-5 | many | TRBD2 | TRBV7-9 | CASSPGAAGVYETQYF | TGTGCCAGCAGCCCCGGGGCGGCGGGAGTCTACGAGACCCAGTACTTC
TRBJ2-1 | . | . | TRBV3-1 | CASSQRGGWVNEQFF | TGTGCCAGCAGCCAACGTGGAGGGTGGGTCAATGAGCAGTTCTTC
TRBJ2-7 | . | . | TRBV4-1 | CASSQVVFSYGSRYEQYF | TGCGCCAGCAGCCAAGTTGTGTTTTCTTACGGGAGTAGGTACGAGCAGTACTTC
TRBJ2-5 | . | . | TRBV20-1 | CSAESGETQYF | TGCAGTGCTGAGTCGGGGGAGACCCAGTACTTC
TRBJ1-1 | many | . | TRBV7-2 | CASSRDRNTEAFF | TGTGCCAGCAGCCGCGACAGGAACACTGAAGCTTTCTTT
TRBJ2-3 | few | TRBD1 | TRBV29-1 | CSVPGQGGTDTQYF | TGCAGCGTTCCGGGACAGGGCGGCACAGATACGCAGTATTTT
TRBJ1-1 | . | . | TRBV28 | CASQRELEAFF | TGTGCCAGCCAAAGGGAGCTTGAAGCTTTCTTT
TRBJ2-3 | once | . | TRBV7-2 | CASSLSSPSQYF | TGTGCCAGCAGCTTATCTAGCCCCTCGCAGTATTTT
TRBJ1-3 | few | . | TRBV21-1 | CASSKRNLSSGNTIYF | TGTGCCAGCAGCAAAAGGAACCTCTCCTCTGGAAACACCATATATTTT
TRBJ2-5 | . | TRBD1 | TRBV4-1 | CASSRKEGQGKQTQYF | TGCGCCAGCAGCCGGAAAGAGGGACAGGGCAAGCAGACCCAGTACTTC
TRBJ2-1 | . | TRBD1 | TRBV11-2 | CASSQRGQDVNEQFF | TGTGCCAGCAGCCAACGGGGACAGGATGTGAATGAGCAGTTCTTC
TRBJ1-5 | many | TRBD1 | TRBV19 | CATDRGSNQPQHF | TGTGCCACGGACAGGGGGAGCAATCAGCCCCAGCATTTT
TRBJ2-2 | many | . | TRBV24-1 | CATSDREPFGELFF | TGTGCCACCAGTGATCGCGAACCTTTTGGGGAGCTGTTTTTT
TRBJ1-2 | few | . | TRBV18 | CASSPGRGSDGYTF | TGTGCCAGCTCACCCGGACGAGGTAGTGACGGCTACACCTTC
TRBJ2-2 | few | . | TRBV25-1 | CASSDWVGQGLFF | TGTGCCAGCAGTGATTGGGTGGGCCAGGGGCTGTTTTTT
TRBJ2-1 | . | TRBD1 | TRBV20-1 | CSARDYRGQGNNEQFF | TGCAGTGCTAGGGACTATCGGGGACAGGGCAACAATGAGCAGTTCTTC
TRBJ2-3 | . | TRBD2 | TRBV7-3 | CASSGTSGSSDTQYF | TGTGCCAGCAGTGGGACTAGCGGGAGCTCAGATACGCAGTATTTT
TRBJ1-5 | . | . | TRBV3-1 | CASSQDSSNQPQHF | TGTGCCAGCAGCCAAGACAGTAGCAATCAGCCCCAGCATTTT
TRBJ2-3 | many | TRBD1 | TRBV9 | CASSAWDRALDTQYF | TGTGCCAGCAGCGCCTGGGACAGGGCGCTAGATACGCAGTATTTT
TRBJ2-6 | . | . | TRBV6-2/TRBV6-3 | CASSHEASGANVLTF | TGTGCCAGCAGTCACGAAGCAAGTGGGGCCAACGTCCTGACTTTC
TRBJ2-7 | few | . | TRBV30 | CAWSVLGGYEQYF | TGTGCCTGGAGTGTTCTTGGCGGCTACGAGCAGTACTTC
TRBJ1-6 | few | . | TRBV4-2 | CASSQAGAQRYSPLHF | TGTGCCAGCAGCCAAGCAGGGGCCCAGAGATATTCACCCCTCCACTTT
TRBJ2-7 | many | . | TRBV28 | CASSQGYEQYF | TGTGCCAGCAGTCAGGGCTACGAGCAGTACTTC
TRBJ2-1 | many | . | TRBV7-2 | CASSLRSGDYNEQFF | TGTGCCAGCAGCTTAAGGAGCGGAGACTACAATGAGCAGTTCTTC
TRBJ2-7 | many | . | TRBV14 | CASAPISSYEQYF | TGTGCCAGCGCCCCGATCAGCTCCTACGAGCAGTACTTC
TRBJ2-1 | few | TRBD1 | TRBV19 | CASSTGTGGFSEQFF | TGTGCCAGTAGTACCGGGACAGGGGGTTTTAGTGAGCAGTTCTTC
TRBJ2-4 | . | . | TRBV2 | CASSREANIQYF | TGTGCCAGCAGCAGAGAGGCGAACATTCAGTACTTC
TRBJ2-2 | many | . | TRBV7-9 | CASSLVKGTAGELFF | TGTGCCAGCAGCTTAGTTAAGGGAACCGCCGGGGAGCTGTTTTTT
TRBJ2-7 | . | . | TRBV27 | CASSFGTTRTYEQYF | TGTGCCAGCAGTTTCGGCACCACTCGTACCTACGAGCAGTACTTC
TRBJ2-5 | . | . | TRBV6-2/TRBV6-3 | CASSYPEHPGPSGETQYF | TGTGCCAGCAGTTACCCCGAGCATCCGGGACCTTCGGGAGAGACCCAGTACTTC
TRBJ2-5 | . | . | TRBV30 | CAWRTLGETQYF | TGTGCCTGGAGGACTCTGGGAGAGACCCAGTACTTC
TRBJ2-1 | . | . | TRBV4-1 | CASSQQGAAASYNEQFF | TGCGCCAGCAGCCAGCAAGGGGCGGCGGCCTCCTACAATGAGCAGTTCTTC
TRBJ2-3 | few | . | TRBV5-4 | CASSTGGQIFSSTDTQYF | TGTGCCAGCAGCACTGGGGGGCAGATATTCTCTAGCACAGATACGCAGTATTTT
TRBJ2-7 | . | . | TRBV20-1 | CSSLRGYEQYF | TGCAGTAGCCTCCGGGGGTACGAGCAGTACTTC
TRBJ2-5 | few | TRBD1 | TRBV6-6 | CASSFPSQRRQGEETQYF | TGTGCCAGCAGTTTTCCATCACAGAGAAGACAGGGGGAAGAGACCCAGTACTTC
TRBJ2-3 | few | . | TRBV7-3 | CASGGGFGDTQYF | TGTGCCAGCGGAGGAGGGTTCGGAGATACGCAGTATTTT
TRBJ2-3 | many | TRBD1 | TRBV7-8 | CASSVQGASTDTQYF | TGTGCCAGCAGCGTGCAGGGGGCCAGCACAGATACGCAGTATTTT
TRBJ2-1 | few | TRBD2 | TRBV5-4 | CASSIGTSGPSSYNEQFF | TGTGCCAGCAGCATAGGGACTAGCGGGCCTAGCTCCTACAATGAGCAGTTCTTC
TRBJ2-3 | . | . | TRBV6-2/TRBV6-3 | CASSSWGTDTQYF | TGTGCCAGCAGTTCCTGGGGTACAGATACGCAGTATTTT
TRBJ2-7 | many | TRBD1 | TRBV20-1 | CSARDLGQGSYEQYF | TGCAGTGCTAGAGATCTGGGACAGGGGTCCTACGAGCAGTACTTC
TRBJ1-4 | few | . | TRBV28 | CASSSEKLFF | TGTGCCAGCAGTTCGGAAAAACTGTTTTTT
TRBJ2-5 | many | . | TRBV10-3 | CAIGFQQETQYF | TGTGCCATCGGATTCCAGCAAGAGACCCAGTACTTC
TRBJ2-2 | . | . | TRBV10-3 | CAISNRVELFF | TGTGCCATCAGTAATCGGGTGGAGCTGTTTTTT
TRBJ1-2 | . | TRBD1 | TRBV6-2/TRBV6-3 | CASSYGQGFYGYTF | TGTGCCAGCAGTTACGGACAGGGCTTCTATGGCTACACCTTC
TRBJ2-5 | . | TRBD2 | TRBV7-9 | CASSLRGTSGKETQYF | TGTGCCAGCAGCTTACGCGGGACTAGCGGAAAAGAGACCCAGTACTTC
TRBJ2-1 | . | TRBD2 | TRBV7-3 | CASSANPPSGRDYNEQFF | TGTGCCAGCAGCGCAAACCCCCCTAGCGGGAGGGATTACAATGAGCAGTTCTTC
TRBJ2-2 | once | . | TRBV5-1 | CASSKKSNTGELFF | TGCGCCAGCAGCAAGAAGAGCAATACCGGGGAGCTGTTTTTT
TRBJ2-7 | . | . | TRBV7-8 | CASSHPAGSYEQYF | TGTGCCAGCAGCCATCCGGCCGGCTCCTACGAGCAGTACTTC
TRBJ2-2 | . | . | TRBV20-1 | CSARRQLTGELFF | TGCAGTGCTCGCCGCCAGCTCACCGGGGAGCTGTTTTTT
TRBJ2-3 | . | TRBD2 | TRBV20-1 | CSARDPAGETDTQYF | TGCAGTGCTAGAGATCCGGCGGGAGAGACAGATACGCAGTATTTT
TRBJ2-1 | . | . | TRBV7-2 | CASLQPGSWYNEQFF | TGTGCCAGCCTCCAACCAGGGAGTTGGTACAATGAGCAGTTCTTC
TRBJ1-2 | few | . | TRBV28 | CASTAGIGSYGYTF | TGTGCCAGCACGGCAGGCATTGGTTCATATGGCTACACCTTC
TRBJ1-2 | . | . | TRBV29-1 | CSVRLGIFYGYTF | TGCAGCGTCCGACTCGGGATATTCTATGGCTACACCTTC
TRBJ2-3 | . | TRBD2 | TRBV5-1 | CASSSSAGVGTDTQYF | TGCGCCAGCAGCTCGTCGGCGGGAGTTGGGACAGATACGCAGTATTTT
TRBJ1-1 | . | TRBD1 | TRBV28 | CASTKPGGTEAFF | TGTGCCAGCACAAAGCCAGGGGGGACTGAAGCTTTCTTT